This TCR beta chain was recovered during a study of T cell responses to AZD1222 COVID-19 vaccine. The assay was immunoSEQ multiplex PCR, and TCRdb's table has in-frame clones only and misses some. The sample has roughly 100,000 clones, 89% seen once. The material sequenced was peripheral blood, taken 28 days after the second AZD1222 dose. The TCR comes from an adult who received the AZD1222 COVID-19 vaccine.

The CDR3 loop is CAWSVAGVYEQYF. CDR3 coding DNA: TGTGCCTGGAGTGTAGCGGGAGTTTACGAGCAGTACTTC. The chain recombines TRBV30 with TRBJ2-7, with TRBD2 matching 8 bases. CDR1 is GTSNPN and CDR2 is SVGIG in the germline V gene (reference sequence). CDR3 size: 13 residues. V lost 0 bases to trimming and J lost 4 bases; unmatched junction nucleotides: 2.